This section outlines one TCR beta chain sequence together with its context. This clonotype was seen more than once but under ten times. Its antigen is currently not known. No much larger clone is present one base from it, and per-base qualities are unavailable. The CDR3 numbers 13 residues from cysteine through phenylalanine. Only the CDR3 DNA is retained, 39 bases long and in frame from the first base. V gives up 1 base and J gives up 5 bases, and the segment between their germline ends measures 10 bases. CDR1 and CDR2 (DFQATT, SNEGSKA) derive from the germline V gene (reference sequence). The treatment or condition label, as the study defines it: allogeneic hematopoietic cell transplantation with graft depleted of TCRalphabeta T cells and CD19 B cells. The children who served as transplant recipients had been given grafts of TCRalphabeta/CD19-depleted allogeneic hematopoietic cells. Receptor libraries were prepared by PCR. This sample was sequenced with an Illumina HiSeq 2500. Molecular barcoding was employed in the preparation of TCR libraries, with unique molecular identifiers being used to normalize TCRbeta repertoire quantification. Using fastp trimming at Q25 and MiXCR clonotype assembly, TCRdb reanalyzed the public sequencing data and kept in-frame beta chains. Rows are combined by CDR3 protein, so each entry shows the most common genes and DNA. In this sample the table shows around 420,000 distinct CDR3 sequences, 16% of which occur a single time. The ten biggest clones cover under 30% of the sample.

The data belong to a study of T-cell reconstitution after alpha-beta-depleted transplantation in children (TCRdb year 2016). In terms of the full investigation: Using TCR repertoire profiling, the study quantitatively followed how T-cell immune reconstitution unfolded in children after TCRalphabeta/CD19-depleted allogeneic hematopoietic cell transplantation.

What the research found in general, with its limitations: In some patients, the high TCRbeta diversity seen at day 60 was put down to recipient T cells and intrathymic progenitors that had survived conditioning. Over the following months the frequencies of hyperexpanded clones went down, and after one year T-cell counts and TCRbeta diversity were mostly credited to newly produced T cells. The apparently early alphabetaT-cell count recovery about two months after transplant was reportedly dependent on only several hundred rapidly expanded clones derived from non-depleted graft cells.

This receptor chain uses TRBV20-1 and TRBJ2-3; no D segment can be confidently identified. The input for sequencing was PBMCs, mostly from graft donor cells, taken 360 days after TCRalphabeta/CD19-depleted stem cell transplant. The receptor was isolated from a boy under two years old who had a stem cell transplant for Wiskott-Aldrich syndrome, so the T cells may come from the graft donor. The CDR3: CSARVRLVDTQYF. In nucleotide form, the sequence is TGCAGTGCTAGAGTACGATTAGTAGATACGCAGTATTTT.